This T cell receptor (beta chain) was sequenced for a study of blood T cell repertoires in COVID-19. Whole-study context: In each case, the material was cDNA or gDNA derived from T cells, B-cell-depleted T cells, or PBMCs.

Sequenced by immunoSEQ multiplex PCR; TCRdb stores in-frame clones only, minus some. The sample holds 84,000 or so clones; about three quarters are singletons and the top ten take 9.5% to 10%. The CDR3 is made up of 15 amino acids. Germline V lookup: CDR1 LNHDA, CDR2 SQIVND (reference sequence). V gave up 4 bases and J gave up 8 bases; unmatched junction bases: 10. The gene calls are TRBV19 and TRBJ1-4; 7 bases align to TRBD1. This receptor was taken from a human donor in a cohort sampled during active COVID-19. The sample consisted of peripheral blood. The CDR3: CASSRRQGREEKLFF. The CDR3 nucleotides read TGTGCCAGTAGTAGAAGACAGGGAAGAGAGGAAAAACTGTTTTTT.